Following are 16 T cell receptor beta chains from one sample sequenced in a study of CXCR3-negative and CXCR3-positive naive CD8 T cells. Libraries were UMI-labeled 5' RACE TRB cDNA. TCRdb re-called the 5' RACE reads and gives one entry per CDR3 protein, without DNA. The sample table includes 8,000 to 9,500 distinct CDR3 sequences. The sequencing input was naive CXCR3- CD8+ T cells from blood. Specified subset: CD45RO-CCR7+CD27+CD95- naive CD8+ T cells lacking CXCR3 (TNR3-). The receptors originated from a human donor in good health. Some clones in this sample may be carry-over from other donors' samples.

This clonotype is deemed medium-sized (0.01 to 0.1%) by its frequency. J is TRBJ2-5 and V is TRBV13; with no DNA, the TCRdb D assignment of TRBD2 cannot be verified. The CDR3 is made up of 14 amino acids. Germline values: CDR1 PRHDT, CDR2 FYEKMQ (reference sequence). CDR3 amino acids: CASSSLGWGETQYF. Full variable domain (remainder filled in from reference TRBV13 and TRBJ2-5): AAGVIQSPRHLIKEKRETATLKCYPIPRHDTVYWYQQGPGQDPQFLISFYEKMQSDKGSIPDRFSAQQFSDYHSELNMSSLELGDSALYFCASSSLGWGETQYFGPGTRLLVL.

This clonotype shows up as medium-sized (0.01 to 0.1%) by frequency. The J gene is TRBJ1-2, the V gene TRBV7-8; TCRdb designates TRBD1, a call that cannot be tested without DNA. CDR1 SGHVS and CDR2 FQNEAQ come from the germline V gene. The CDR3 is made up of 17 amino acids. The chain's CDR3 is CASSLDLGQGTNYGYTF.

The chain joins TRBV2 to TRBJ2-5; TCRdb reports TRBD1, a call that lacks DNA to check it against. Germline loops: CDR1 SNHLY, CDR2 FYNNEI. The CDR3 has 13 amino acids. This chain's CDR3 is CAIPGRTVETQYF.

Frequency places this clonotype as medium-sized. The V gene is TRBV6-5, the J gene TRBJ2-7. The CDR3 has 16 residues. CDR1 and CDR2 (germline): MNHEY, SVGAGI. CDR3 region: CASSYSHRRSSYEQYF.

This chain joins TRBV6-2 or TRBV6-3 and TRBJ2-1. Per germline, CDR1 MNHEY and CDR2 SVGEGT. The length of the CDR3 is 14 residues. CDR3 protein: CASSYSPDYNEQFF.

This clonotype is labeled medium-sized (0.01 to 0.1%) based on frequency. The chain carries TRBV7-9 and TRBJ2-7; the TCRdb D gene call, TRBD1, has no DNA to confirm it. The CDR3 is 15 residues long. CDR1 is SEHNR and CDR2 is FQNEAQ in the germline V gene (reference sequence). CDR3 amino acids: CASSPRDRDVYEQYF. The whole variable domain, filled in from reference TRBV7-9 and TRBJ2-7, reads DTGVSQNPRHKITKRGQNVTFRCDPISEHNRLYWYRQTLGQGPEFLTYFQNEAQLEKSRLLSDRFSAERPKGSFSTLEIQRTEQGDSAMYLCASSPRDRDVYEQYFGPGTRLTVT.

The chain uses TRBV11-2 and TRBJ2-3. The CDR3 runs to 13 residues. Per germline, CDR1 SGHAT and CDR2 FQNNGV. CDR3 loop: CASSLGGPDTQYF.

J is TRBJ2-1 and V is TRBV14; as DNA is missing, the TRBD1 call by TCRdb cannot be tested. This CDR3 is 16 amino acids long. Germline V lookup: CDR1 SGHDN, CDR2 FVKESK. CDR3 protein: CASSQDWTGGYNEQFF.

Its frequency marks this clonotype as medium-sized. V is TRBV27 and J is TRBJ2-7. Germline V gives CDR1 MNHEY, CDR2 SMNVEV (reference sequence). The CDR3 is made up of 14 amino acids. CDR3 region: CASSLSGLLYEQYF.

The gene calls are TRBV29-1 and TRBJ2-1. Germline V gene lookup returns CDR1 SQVTM and CDR2 ANQGSEA. The CDR3 runs 14 residues. The CDR3 sequence is CSAGGQSSYNEQFF.

The gene calls are TRBV15 and TRBJ2-1; TCRdb calls TRBD2, which cannot be checked without DNA. From germline, CDR1 is LNHNV and CDR2 YYDKDF (reference sequence). This CDR3 comprises 16 residues. Here the CDR3 reads CATSRDGGRANNEQFF. Full variable domain (missing parts from reference TRBV15 and TRBJ2-1): DAMVIQNPRYQVTQFGKPVTLSCSQTLNHNVMYWYQQKSSQAPKLLFHYYDKDFNNEADTPDNFQSRRPNTSFCFLDIRSPGLGDTAMYLCATSRDGGRANNEQFFGPGTRLTVL.

The chain employs TRBV29-1 and TRBJ2-3; checking the TCRdb D call of TRBD2 is not possible without DNA. CDR1 is SQVTM, CDR2 ANQGSEA, per germline. The CDR3 consists of 18 residues. The CDR3 sequence is CSVERVAGGPGPADTQYF.

This clonotype shows up as medium-sized (0.01 to 0.1%) by frequency. V usage is TRBV3-2 and J usage is TRBJ2-1; TCRdb returns TRBD2, unconfirmable since there is no DNA. TRBV3-2 counts as a pseudogene. This CDR3 is built from 15 residues. The CDR3: CASSQAPIGPDEQFF.

In terms of frequency, this clonotype is medium-sized. The chain joins TRBV29-1 to TRBJ2-2; TCRdb returns TRBD2, unconfirmable since there is no DNA. CDR1 and CDR2 from the germline V gene are SQVTM and ANQGSEA. This CDR3 region has 15 residues. CDR3 region: CSVCLASRGTGELFF.

This chain joins TRBV19 and TRBJ1-5; TCRdb's D gene call, TRBD1, goes unchecked for lack of DNA. This CDR3 comprises 16 residues. Germline V gene lookup returns CDR1 LNHDA and CDR2 SQIVND (reference sequence). The CDR3 region is CASSMVGHFSNQPQHF.

CDR3: CASSPRWGTSDYEQYF. The chain recombines TRBV7-8 with TRBJ2-7; with no DNA, the TCRdb D assignment of TRBD2 cannot be verified. Germline-derived CDR1 and CDR2 are SGHVS and FQNEAQ. The CDR3 has 16 amino acids.